The clone carrying this T cell receptor (beta chain) was seen just once. Original methodology: Quantification of nucleated cells was approximated via reference gene primer amplification. Some clones are missing from TCRdb's copy, which holds only in-frame ones; the method was immunoSEQ multiplex PCR. The D gene and trimming were derived from the DNA, and the V and J assignments and clone size from that table. Of 120,000 to 150,000 clones detected, around 81% appear once; the ten largest clones hold 7% to 10%. The data belong to a study of blood T cell repertoires in COVID-19. Turning to the study itself: The study drew acute and convalescent COVID-19 samples from the United States, Italy and Spain. In each case, the material was cDNA or gDNA derived from T cells, B-cell-depleted T cells, or PBMCs.

The CDR3 spans 15 residues. Germline-derived CDR1 and CDR2 are GTSNPN and SVGIG (reference sequence). The junction had 9 bases not matched to a gene; V was cut back by 3 bases and J by 2 bases. The sample taken for sequencing was peripheral blood. This TCR came from a human donor with acute or convalescent COVID-19. The donor label of this sample is uncertain. This chain connects TRBV30 to TRBJ1-2; the match to TRBD1 covers 7 bases. The CDR3 region has the DNA TGTGCCTGGAGCTCCACGGGGGACAGAAACTATGGCTACACCTTC. The encoded protein is CAWSSTGDRNYGYTF.